The sequence of this T cell receptor beta chain was determined in a study of T cell repertoires in cytomegalovirus infection. On the study more broadly: It can be stated that public TCR beta signatures indicated CMV infection as well as a matching HLA type. Broader study findings: Ex vivo, HLA-C-restricted CMV-specific TCR beta clonotypes prevailed over the rest of the response. Carriers of CMV and the relevant HLA type were discriminated by public TCR beta frequency.

This clonotype was observed a few times. Its antigen is not identified. TCRdb redid the calling of the reads with MiXCR, one entry per CDR3 protein. The table records about 89,000 distinct CDR3 sequences, 25% to 30% of them present only once. The sequence derives from a human donor in good health (CMV status not recorded). Some clones in this sample may be carry-over from other donors' samples. The material was CD8+ T cells from cultured PBMCs, obtained from culture after CMV antigen stimulation.

The CDR3 sequence: CASSPGTGAGYTF. CDR3 coding DNA: TGTGCCAGCAGTCCAGGGACAGGGGCTGGCTACACCTTC. V is TRBV27 and J is TRBJ1-2; the match to TRBD1 covers 10 bases. The CDR3 length is 13 residues. The V and J ends lost 5 bases and 7 bases, in that order; junction bases with no gene match: 4. Germline CDR1 reads MNHEY; CDR2 reads SMNVEV (reference sequence).